The 28 T cell receptor beta chains in this list originate from one sample, sequenced in a study of cytomegalovirus exposure and HLA in healthy donors. Using immunoSEQ multiplex PCR, the repertoire was profiled, and TCRdb retains in-frame clones only, with some absent. Altogether around 300,000 clones are present, approximately 83% being singletons, with the ten largest covering about 1%. Sequencing was done on a sample of PBMCs. All receptors derive from a woman between 18 and 30 years old in good health and CMV-seronegative.

This chain links TRBV11-2 with TRBJ1-4; 7 positions match TRBD1. Germline CDR1 reads SGHAT; CDR2 reads FQNNGV. The CDR3 is 15 residues long. V was pared by 6 bases and J by 7 bases, with 11 bases of the junction left unmatched. CDR3 nucleotides: TGTGCCAGCAGGCCTCGAGCAGGGGGAGTTGAAAAACTGTTTTTT. Translation gives CASRPRAGGVEKLFF.

The CDR3 DNA is TGTGCCAGCAGCTATGATGGGGACAGGGAGTACTTC. Protein product: CASSYDGDREYF. This chain joins TRBV7-2 and TRBJ2-7; 9 nucleotides agree with TRBD1. The CDR3 loop spans 12 amino acids. CDR1 is SGHTA, CDR2 FQGNSA, per germline. V shed 4 bases, J shed 11 bases, and the junction held 6 bases outside the gene matches. Full variable domain (remainder filled in from reference TRBV7-2 and TRBJ2-7): GAGVSQSPSNKVTEKGKDVELRCDPISGHTALYWYRQSLGQGLEFLIYFQGNSAPDKSGLPSDRFSAERTGGSVSTLTIQRTQQEDSAVYLCASSYDGDREYFGPGTRLTVT.

The chain links TRBV29-1 to TRBJ2-2; D is perhaps TRBD1 (7 bases). The CDR3 runs 16 residues. Trimming removed 3 bases from V and 4 bases from J, with 18 bases in between. Germline V lookup: CDR1 SQVTM, CDR2 ANQGSEA. The DNA of the CDR3 is TGCAGCGTTGAGTCCGGGAGAGGGGGCCCCACCGGGGAGCTGTTTTTT. Protein product: CSVESGRGGPTGELFF.

The chain has TRBV6-1 and TRBJ1-2, with D possibly matching TRBD1 (5 bases). Germline CDR1 and CDR2: MNHNS and SASEGT. CDR3 length: 13 residues. Trimming stripped 2 bases from V and 2 bases from J, with 6 bases between. CDR3 nucleotides: TGTGCCAGCAGTGAAAGGGGAAACTATGGCTACACCTTC. It translates to CASSERGNYGYTF.

Notes on this clone: This CDR3 is also generated by other DNA sequences in the sample. This chain connects TRBV29-1 to TRBJ1-1; 7 bases fit TRBD1. The ends lost 6 bases at V and 6 bases at J; junction bases unmatched: 10. Germline assignment: CDR1 SQVTM and CDR2 ANQGSEA. The CDR3 spans 13 residues. This CDR3 reads CSVGKRQGAEAFF. The DNA for the CDR3 is TGCAGCGTCGGTAAAAGGCAGGGGGCTGAAGCTTTCTTT.

The chain couples TRBV15 to TRBJ2-6; D unclear. V was shortened by 1 base and J by 0 bases, with 4 bases between the two germline ends. The CDR3 is 15 residues long. CDR1 is LNHNV and CDR2 is YYDKDF in the germline V gene (reference sequence). DNA of the CDR3: TGTGCCACCAGCAGAGTCGGCTCTGGGGCCAACGTCCTGACTTTC. It translates to CATSRVGSGANVLTF.

The genes are TRBV5-1 and TRBJ2-2; D is perhaps TRBD2 (5 bases). The V end was cut by 3 bases, the J end by 6 bases, with 21 bases between. CDR1 and CDR2 (germline): SGHRS, YFSETQ. This CDR3 contains 17 residues. CDR3 DNA sequence: TGCGCCAGCAGCTACAGTCTGATAACGGGGTCGGCCGGGGAGCTGTTTTTT. Encoded protein: CASSYSLITGSAGELFF. The full variable domain, completed using reference TRBV5-1 and TRBJ2-2, is KAGVTQTPRYLIKTRGQQVTLSCSPISGHRSVSWYQQTPGQGLQFLFEYFSETQRNKGNFPGRFSGRQFSNSRSEMNVSTLELGDSALYLCASSYSLITGSAGELFFGEGSRLTVL.

V usage is TRBV9 and J usage is TRBJ2-3; 9 bases align to TRBD2. The trim removed 2 bases at V and 1 base at J, leaving 2 bases unmatched. Germline CDR1 reads SGDLS; CDR2 reads YYNGEE. The CDR3 length is 15 residues. This CDR3 is CASSVIAGGTDTQYF. CDR3 sequence (DNA): TGTGCCAGCAGCGTGATAGCGGGGGGCACAGATACGCAGTATTTT.

V gene TRBV6-1 combines with J gene TRBJ2-7; 8 nucleotides line up with TRBD1. V shed 4 bases and J 13 bases; nucleotides not matched to a gene: 9. Germline lookup yields CDR1 MNHNS and CDR2 SASEGT. The CDR3 consists of 12 residues. In DNA form, the CDR3 reads TGTGCCAGCAGTGCGGACAGGGCCCTGCACTACTTC. It translates to CASSADRALHYF.

This clone was counted a few times. This chain uses TRBV5-1 with TRBJ2-5; 12 nucleotides line up with TRBD1. This CDR3 has 16 residues. Germline lookup yields CDR1 SGHRS and CDR2 YFSETQ. J gave up 4 bases and V 7 bases, and 11 bases lay outside the gene matches. CDR3 coding DNA: TGCGCCAGCCTAAACACCCCGGGACAGGGGGCAGAGACCCAGTACTTC. Translated: CASLNTPGQGAETQYF.

The chain combines TRBV6-6 with TRBJ2-1, with D perhaps matching TRBD2 (6 bases). CDR3 length equals 15 residues. In germline, CDR1 is MNHNY, CDR2 SVGAGI (reference sequence). V was shortened by 5 bases and J by 5 bases, with 16 bases between the two germline ends. DNA of the CDR3: TGTGCCAGCAGTCGAGATAGCGGAGGGGACAATGAGCAGTTCTTC. Translation: CASSRDSGGDNEQFF.

This clone was detected only once. The genes are TRBV27 and TRBJ2-5; maybe TRBD1 (5 bases). The CDR3 loop spans 14 amino acids. V was clipped by 4 bases and J by 5 bases, with 14 bases between them. Per germline, CDR1 MNHEY and CDR2 SMNVEV (reference sequence). The CDR3 reads CASSSQGNRETQYF. CDR3 nucleotides: TGTGCCAGCAGTTCGCAGGGTAACCGGGAGACCCAGTACTTC.

The chain employs TRBV6-5 and TRBJ1-2, with D unclear. Germline CDR1 MNHEY, CDR2 SVGAGI. Deletions cut 2 bases from V and 0 bases from J, with 10 bases between. This CDR3 is built from 15 residues. The DNA for the CDR3 is TGTGCCAGCAGTTACGTCGAGGGAGCTAACTATGGCTACACCTTC. It translates to CASSYVEGANYGYTF.

V is TRBV6-5 and J is TRBJ2-7; D is possibly TRBD1 (5 bases). The CDR3 is made up of 15 amino acids. Germline V lookup: CDR1 MNHEY, CDR2 SVGAGI. Deletions cut 6 bases from V and 1 base from J, with 16 bases between. The DNA for the CDR3 is TGTGCCAGCAGATCCCCAGGGCTCGAATCCTACGAGCAGTACTTC. Translating it yields CASRSPGLESYEQYF.

The chain combines TRBV14 with TRBJ1-2; the D is unclear. The CDR3 runs 13 residues. Germline CDR1 reads SGHDN; CDR2 reads FVKESK. The V gene lost 4 bases and the J gene lost 4 bases, with 10 bases spanning the gap. This CDR3 is CASSPGGVYGYTF. The DNA for the CDR3 is TGTGCCAGCAGCCCCGGCGGGGTCTATGGCTACACCTTC.

This clone was seen only a few times. CDR3 sequence (DNA): TGCGCCAGCAGCCAAGATTCAGGGTGGGGAGAAAAACTGTTTTTT. Amino acids: CASSQDSGWGEKLFF. The chain is built from TRBV4-3 and TRBJ1-4, with a tentative D call TRBD1 (5 bases). V was trimmed by 0 bases and J by 8 bases, leaving 13 bases between them. Germline V gene data show CDR1 as LGHNA and CDR2 as YSLEER. This CDR3 comprises 15 residues.

This clone was recorded only once. The CDR3 bases are TGTGCCAGTAGTATAGGACTAGCGGGGGGCCTTTTGCCCCACAATGAGCAGTTCTTC. It translates to CASSIGLAGGLLPHNEQFF. This chain uses TRBV19 with TRBJ2-1; 13 bases agree with TRBD2. Germline-derived CDR1 and CDR2 are LNHDA and SQIVND (reference sequence). There are 19 residues in the CDR3. Unmatched junction bases numbered 11, after V lost 1 base and J lost 5 bases.

This clone was detected only once. The V gene is TRBV11-3, the J gene TRBJ2-5; D perhaps matches TRBD1 (6 bases). The germline V and J ends were trimmed by 5 bases and 1 base, with 8 bases remaining between them. The germline V gene encodes CDR1 SGHNT and CDR2 YENEEA. The CDR3 runs to 13 residues. The CDR3 DNA reads as TGTGCCAGCAGCGCGGACAGCCAAGAGACCCAGTACTTC. This encodes CASSADSQETQYF.

The chain uses TRBV5-1 and TRBJ1-6; TRBD1 matches at 8 bases. The CDR3 sequence is 14 residues long. Germline lookup yields CDR1 SGHRS and CDR2 YFSETQ. Trimming removed 4 bases from V and 10 bases from J; junction bases left unmatched: 7. The CDR3 loop is CASSTGQGNSPLHF. DNA for the CDR3: TGCGCCAGCAGCACTGGACAGGGAAACTCACCCCTCCACTTT.

This clone showed up just once. V gene TRBV5-1 combines with J gene TRBJ1-1; a possible D gene is TRBD1 (6 bases). Germline values: CDR1 SGHRS, CDR2 YFSETQ. The CDR3 is 17 residues long. Trimming pared 6 bases from V and 0 bases from J, leaving 21 bases between. The CDR3 spells CASKSGGAPHMNTEAFF. The CDR3 DNA is TGCGCCAGCAAGAGTGGGGGGGCTCCTCACATGAACACTGAAGCTTTCTTT.

This clone was found a few times. The CDR3 nucleotides are TGTGCCAGCAGCTTAACCACCGGGACAGGACCTAATCAGCCCCAGCATTTT. Its protein is CASSLTTGTGPNQPQHF. This chain uses TRBV7-8 with TRBJ1-5; TRBD1 matches at 8 bases. Germline V gene sequence: CDR1 SGHVS, CDR2 FQNEAQ. This CDR3 has 17 amino acids. The trim removed 2 bases at V and 4 bases at J, leaving 10 bases unmatched.

The genes are TRBV5-6 and TRBJ1-1; TRBD1 matches 9 bases. The CDR3 runs 14 residues. Germline CDR1 and CDR2: SGHDT and YYEEEE. V gave up 3 bases and J gave up 4 bases; unmatched junction bases: 4. The CDR3 DNA reads as TGTGCCAGCAGCTCGACAGGGGGTAGCACTGAAGCTTTCTTT. Encoded protein: CASSSTGGSTEAFF.

V and J are TRBV2 and TRBJ1-1; 9 bases are a match to TRBD1. Germline assignment: CDR1 SNHLY and CDR2 FYNNEI. The trim removed 6 bases at V and 1 base at J, leaving 3 bases unmatched. This CDR3 is built from 14 residues. The DNA for the CDR3 is TGTGCCAGCAGCCCGGGACAGGGGAACACTGAAGCTTTCTTT. It is translated as CASSPGQGNTEAFF. The complete variable domain, with remaining parts taken from reference TRBV2 and TRBJ1-1, reads EPEVTQTPSHQVTQMGQEVILRCVPISNHLYFYWYRQILGQKVEFLVSFYNNEISEKSEIFDDQFSVERPDGSNFTLKIRSTKLEDSAMYFCASSPGQGNTEAFFGQGTRLTVV.

The chain couples TRBV12-5 to TRBJ2-1; the D gene is possibly TRBD2 (6 bases). CDR3 length: 15 residues. Germline CDR1 LGHNT, CDR2 FRNRAP. Trimming shortened V by 0 bases and J by 8 bases, and 14 bases separated the two germline ends. Here the CDR3 DNA reads TGTGCTAGTGGTTTGGTACAGCCAGGGAGGCATGAGCAGTTCTTC. The encoded protein is CASGLVQPGRHEQFF.

V usage is TRBV5-6 and J usage is TRBJ2-3, with TRBD2 matching 8 bases. From germline, CDR1 is SGHDT and CDR2 YYEEEE. This CDR3 has 14 amino acids. Germline trimming cut 1 base from V and 3 bases from J; bases unmatched to any gene: 1. CDR3 nucleotides: TGTGCCAGCAGCTTGAGCGGGAGAACAGATACGCAGTATTTT. Translation gives CASSLSGRTDTQYF.

This clone came up a few times. V usage is TRBV29-1 and J usage is TRBJ1-2; a possible D gene is TRBD1 (5 bases). The germline V gene has CDR1 SQVTM and CDR2 ANQGSEA. V was cut by 4 bases and J by 5 bases, with 14 bases left in between. The CDR3 has 13 amino acids. CDR3 region: CSVVRTMGYGYTF. The CDR3 nucleotides are TGCAGCGTTGTCCGGACAATGGGGTATGGCTACACCTTC.

The V gene is TRBV5-1, the J gene TRBJ1-6; D unclear. V shed 0 bases and J shed 7 bases, with 5 bases lying between them. There are 13 residues in the CDR3. The germline V gene encodes CDR1 SGHRS and CDR2 YFSETQ. In nucleotides, the CDR3 is TGCGCCAGCAGCTTGGGCGAGAATTCACCCCTCCACTTT. It is translated as CASSLGENSPLHF.

This clone has just one count. An end of the junction does not agree with germline; a read error may underlie this. The chain links TRBV7-3 to TRBJ2-2, with D perhaps matching TRBD2 (5 bases). The CDR3 consists of 14 residues. From germline, CDR1 is SGHTA and CDR2 FQGTGA. CDR3 sequence reads: CASSLDGNSGELFF. CDR3 sequence (DNA): TGTGCCAGCAGCTTAGACGGGAACTCCGGGGAGCTGTTTTTT.